This TCR beta chain was identified during a study of regulatory T cells in long-lasting Graves disease. Study overall: Duration of antithyroid drug therapy among newly diagnosed Graves' patients was under 3 months.

Germline V gene data show CDR1 as SGDLS and CDR2 as YYNGEE. The V end lost 7 bases, the J end lost 3 bases, and 20 bases lay between the germline ends. The CDR3 runs 15 residues. Libraries of TCR beta came from iRepertoire HTBI primers plus Arm-PCR of CDR3 regions. Per the original data handling: Identification of gene segments yielded more than 60 TRBV and 14 TRBJ across samples. TCRdb reprocessed the multiplex PCR reads via MiXCR and lists one record per CDR3 protein. What appears here as the V and J calls and clone size reflects TCRdb's work, not the paper's. The table includes about 240,000 distinct CDR3 sequences, 20% to 25% detected once. As to time point: newly diagnosed GD, antithyroid drugs for less than 3 months. Researchers made the TCR library from RNA that was extracted from PBMCs. This clonotype was counted a few times.

The sequence derives from a female donor with Graves disease. Sequences were derived from peripheral blood mononuclear cells (PBMCs), sampled at new diagnosis, from a patient treated with antithyroid drugs. V gene TRBV9 combines with J gene TRBJ2-7, with D possibly being TRBD1 (6 bases). CDR3 residues: CASGTFGDNRYEQYF. CDR3 DNA sequence: TGTGCCAGCGGCACCTTTGGGGACAACCGCTACGAGCAGTACTTC.